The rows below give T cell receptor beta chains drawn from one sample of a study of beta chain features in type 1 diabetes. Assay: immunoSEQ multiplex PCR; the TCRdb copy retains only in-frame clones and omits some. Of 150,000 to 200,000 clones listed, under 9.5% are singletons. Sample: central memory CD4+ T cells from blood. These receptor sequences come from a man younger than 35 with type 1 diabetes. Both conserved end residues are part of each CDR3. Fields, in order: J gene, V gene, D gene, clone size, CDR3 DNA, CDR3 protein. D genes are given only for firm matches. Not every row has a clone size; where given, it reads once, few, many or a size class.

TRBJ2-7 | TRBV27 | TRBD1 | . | TGTGCCAGCAGTCGACAGGGTGCCTACGAGCAGTACTTC | CASSRQGAYEQYF
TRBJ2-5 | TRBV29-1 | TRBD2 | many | TGCAGTTTAGCGGGGTCTCCGCAAGAGACCCAGTACTTC | CSLAGSPQETQYF
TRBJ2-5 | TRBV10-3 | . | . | TGTGCCATCAGTGAGTCTCAGACAGATCAAGAGACCCAGTACTTC | CAISESQTDQETQYF
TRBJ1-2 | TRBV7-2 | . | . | TGTGCCAGCATCCAAACAGGGAGCCTTAACTATGGCTACACCTTC | CASIQTGSLNYGYTF
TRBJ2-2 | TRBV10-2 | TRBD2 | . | TGCGCCAGCAGGACGAGGACTAGCGGGCTCCCCGGGGAGCTGTTTTTT | CASRTRTSGLPGELFF
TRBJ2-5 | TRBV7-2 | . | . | TGTGCCAGCAGCTTACTCGGTCAAGAGACCCAGTACTTC | CASSLLGQETQYF
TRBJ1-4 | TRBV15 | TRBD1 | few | TGTGCCACCAGCAGAGATCGGTCAGGGGGAACTAATGAAAAACTGTTTTTT | CATSRDRSGGTNEKLFF
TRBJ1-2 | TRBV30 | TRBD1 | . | TGTGCCTGGAGTGTACTTCAGGGGGCGGGGGGCTACACCTTC | CAWSVLQGAGGYTF
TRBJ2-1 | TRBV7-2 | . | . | TGTGCCAGCAGCCTCCGGGCCAGCGGTGGGGATGAGCAGTTCTTC | CASSLRASGGDEQFF
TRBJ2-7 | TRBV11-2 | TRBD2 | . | TGTGCCAGCAGCGCTAGCGGGGGGTCGACCTACGAGCAGTACTTC | CASSASGGSTYEQYF
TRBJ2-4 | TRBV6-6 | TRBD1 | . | TGTGCCAGCAAGAGGACAGGGGACGCCAAAAACATTCAGTACTTC | CASKRTGDAKNIQYF
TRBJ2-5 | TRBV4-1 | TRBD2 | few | TGCGCCAGCAGCCAAGGGCTAGCGGGGGAAGAGACCCAGTACTTC | CASSQGLAGEETQYF
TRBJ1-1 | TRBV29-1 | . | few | TGCAGCGTCAAAAGGGGCACTGAAGCTTTCTTT | CSVKRGTEAFF
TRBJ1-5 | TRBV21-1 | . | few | TGTGCCAGCAGCGAGACCGGGACAGGGCTTAATCAGCCCCAGCATTTT | CASSETGTGLNQPQHF
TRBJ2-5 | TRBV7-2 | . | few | TGTGCCAGCAGCATTGGGGGGGCTCAAGAGACCCAGTACTTC | CASSIGGAQETQYF
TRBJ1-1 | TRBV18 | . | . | TGTGCCAGCTCCCAACTGCAGGGGACCACTGAAGCTTTCTTT | CASSQLQGTTEAFF
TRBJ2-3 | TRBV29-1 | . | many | TGCAGCGTTGAGCCCCTGGAGGGGACAGATACGCAGTATTTT | CSVEPLEGTDTQYF
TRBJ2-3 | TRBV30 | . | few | TGTGCCTGGAGATCAACAGGAGATACGCAGTATTTT | CAWRSTGDTQYF
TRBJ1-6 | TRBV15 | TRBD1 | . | TGTGCCACCAGCAGTGGGACAGGGGGCAGCTCACCCCTCCACTTT | CATSSGTGGSSPLHF
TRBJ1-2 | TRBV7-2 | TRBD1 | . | TGTGCCAGCAGCGCAACAGGGGACTTCTATGGCTACACCTTC | CASSATGDFYGYTF
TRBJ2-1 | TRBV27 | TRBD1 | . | TGTGCCAGCAGGGACAGGCTTAGCGATGAGCAGTTCTTC | CASRDRLSDEQFF
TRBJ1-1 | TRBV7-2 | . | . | TGTGCCAGCAGCTTACCTTCGGCAGGGAACACTGAAGCTTTCTTT | CASSLPSAGNTEAFF
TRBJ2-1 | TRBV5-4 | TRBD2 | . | TGTGCCAGCAGTCTGGGACTAGCGGCGACCTACAATGAGCAGTTCTTC | CASSLGLAATYNEQFF
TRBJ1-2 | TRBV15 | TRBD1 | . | TGTGCCACCAGCGCAAGGGACAGGGGGATTGTCGGCTACACCTTC | CATSARDRGIVGYTF
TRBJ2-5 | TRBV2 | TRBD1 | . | TGTGCCAGCAGTAAAGACAGGGGTGGCCAAGAGACCCAGTACTTC | CASSKDRGGQETQYF
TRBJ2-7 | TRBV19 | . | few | TGTGCCAGTAGTCTGTCGGGACACTCGACCCCCTACGAGCAGTACTTC | CASSLSGHSTPYEQYF
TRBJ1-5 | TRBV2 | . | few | TGTGCCAGCAGGTGGCAGCCAGAGGGGGCCCAGCATTTT | CASRWQPEGAQHF
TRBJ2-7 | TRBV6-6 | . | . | TGTGCCAGCGGGGCTGGCCCCTACTACGAGCAGTACTTC | CASGAGPYYEQYF
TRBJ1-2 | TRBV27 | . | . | TGTGCCAGCGCCCCAAGGGGGTCGGTGATAGGTGGCTACACCTTC | CASAPRGSVIGGYTF